This TCR beta chain was sequenced during a study of shared clonotypes between healthy human individuals (dated by TCRdb to 2020 to 2021). For the study in its entirety: The cohort included three men and a couple of women between 18 and 49 years of age. For each donor, CD4 naive and CD4 memory were each given three plates, CD8 naive was given two plates, and CD8 memory was given one plate. Blood TCR repertoires of several healthy adults were deeply sequenced to estimate repertoire size and the extent of clonotype sharing between individuals. To increase sequencing depth and limit assay-specific biases, TCR repertoire library preparation and sequencing were carried out by different laboratories using diverse techniques. Between about 0.8 and 9 billion PBMCs per donor were obtained by leukapheresis.

The CDR3, from cysteine to phenylalanine, totals 12 residues. Just CDR3 DNA is preserved here, 36 bases in frame from base 1. Sequences SEHNR (CDR1) and FQNEAQ (CDR2) are obtained from the germline V gene (reference sequence). Germline trimming: 5 bases from V, 6 bases from J; junction bases outside gene matches: 4. Using the deep immunoSEQ assay, TCR CDR3 regions were amplified from genomic DNA by multiplex PCR. Genomic DNA extracted from each cell subset was distributed evenly over all wells of several immunoSEQ 96-well plates, and each plate served as one replicate. For sorted subsets, each replicate PCR was loaded with roughly 0.2 ug genomic DNA, equivalent to 30,000 to 35,000 T cell genomes. Purified libraries were measured with a Qubit 3.0 fluorometer, size-checked on a Bioanalyzer 2100, and measured again with the KAPA Library Quantification kit. Every immunoSEQ 96-well plate was sequenced on a separate single-read 150-cycle Illumina NextSeq 550 flow cell. The paper's processing steps were these. Because the immunoSEQ output included only junctional sequences and no quality scores, the filtering could not be the same as the filtering used for full-length reads. To assign V/J genes and CDR3, sequences were annotated against IMGT germline references using PyIR, a Python wrapper for IgBLAST v1.9. Reads with weak V/J assignments (E-value above 1e-6), missing CDR3, stop codons, out-of-frame junctions, or ambiguous translated residues were removed. V3J clonotypes were defined by identical inferred V gene, J gene, and CDR3 amino acid sequence. To compute the percentage overlap between repertoires, the number of shared unique clonotypes was divided by the size of the smaller repertoire. Repertoire richness was assessed with RTK rarefaction, the Chao1 estimator, and Recon v2.1 estimates of unobserved clonotypes. For all TCRbeta clonotypes obtained by the gDNA method from a few donors, generation probabilities were computed with OLGA. TCRdb took this table from immuneACCESS and kept in-frame rearrangements with V and J called. Such tables lack part of the clones; where checked against another copy, unresolved V genes explain under half of the gap, and the rest is unexplained. The V and J calls and the clone size are those of that table, but D and trimming were determined from the DNA. Within this sample are about 2 million clones, with about 95% of them counted one time only. The top ten constitute 1% to 1.5% of the sample.

For the CD8 naive samples, CD45RO-negative cells were positively selected for CCR7, yielding a CD45RA+CCR7+ population from which TemRA cells were excluded. Healthy HIV-negative adults with no recently reported acute infections or vaccinations were included as donors. Every donor was a Caucasian adult living in Nashville, Tennessee, USA. Blood was obtained by leukapheresis, after which PBMCs were separated by Ficoll-Histopaque density gradient centrifugation and cryopreserved in liquid nitrogen vapor phase. Analytical flow cytometry was used to check the purity and quantity of every magnetically sorted T cell population. From each sorted fraction, genomic DNA was isolated and quantified by UV absorbance on a Nanodrop 2000c. On the study overall, not on this receptor specifically: Estimated clonotype richness was generally larger for naive than for memory subsets. Because the study included only a small number of donors, the genetic and exposure-history diversity represented was limited. Pairwise subsampling indicated that sequencing depth was expected to affect the degree of clonotype sharing among donors. Rarefaction of sorted-subset datasets indicated incomplete sequencing despite the large sequencing depth. About 4.5% of naive CD4, roughly 3.5% of naive CD8, 2.3% of memory CD4, and 0.4% of memory CD8 clonotypes were shared across several donors. Only blood was sampled, and tissue TCR repertoires likely differ from those in blood. Compared with non-shared clonotypes, clonotypes shared by all four sorted-subset donors had higher generation probabilities.

In its sample, this clone was seen a few times. Its specific antigen is unknown. Base quality data are lacking; no much larger clone is found one base away. This same CDR3 is encoded by further DNA sequences in the sample. The clonotype was recovered from a man in his late teens or twenties in good health. The rearrangement combines TRBV7-9 with TRBJ2-7, with 7 bases aligning to TRBD1. The sample taken for sequencing was naive CD8+ T cells sorted from blood. The sample's cell subset or site label is to be understood as: CD45RA+CCR7+. CDR3 region: CASSPTGIEQYF. Here is the DNA: TGTGCCAGCAGCCCGACAGGGATCGAGCAGTACTTC.